This TCR beta chain was recovered during a study of OX40 agonist ivuxolimab in advanced cancers. The overall study: Ivuxolimab is an agonistic anti-OX40 (CD134) antibody, and patients were treated with it. General study findings and limits: Certain nonresponding patients likewise had low normalized T-cell clonal expansion.

A note on this clone: Its antigen is unknown.

Germline CDR1 is SGHNT and CDR2 is YENEEA. The CDR3 sequence is 16 residues long. The ends were cut back, 1 base at V and 1 base at J, with 11 bases in the middle. Clones were sequenced by immunoSEQ multiplex PCR, and TCRdb holds only the in-frame ones, with some missing. The sample has tens of thousands of clones; approximately 91% are singletons. The sampling schedule covered blood at baseline, cycle 4 day 1, and cycle 7 day 1. Sequenced here: CD4+ or CD8+ T cells sorted from blood, sampled in a trial of the OX40 agonist ivuxolimab. The TCR sequence derives from an adult with an advanced solid tumor such as melanoma, head and neck, liver or kidney cancer. The gene calls are TRBV11-3 and TRBJ2-1, with D perhaps matching TRBD2 (5 bases). The CDR3 loop is CASSLGTSISYNEQFF. Here the CDR3 DNA reads TGTGCCAGCAGCTTAGGGACTTCTATATCCTACAATGAGCAGTTCTTC.